These 2 T cell receptor beta chains were all obtained from the same sample, sequenced in a study of T cell changes during pregnancy in multiple sclerosis. Libraries were prepared by immunoSEQ multiplex PCR; TCRdb keeps only in-frame clonotypes and omits some of them. The sample contains tens of thousands of clones, over 80% of which appear only once. Here the sequenced sample was CD8+ T cells from peripheral blood mononuclear cells, taken in the first trimester of pregnancy. These receptor sequences come from a female donor in good health, enrolled as a control in a pregnancy study.

This sequence joins TRBV29-1 and TRBJ1-1; 9 bases map to TRBD1. The germline CDR1 and CDR2 sequences are SQVTM and ANQGSEA. V gave up 3 bases and J gave up 1 base; unmatched junction bases: 9. The length of the CDR3 is 16 residues. This chain's CDR3 is CSVDYRGPRGNTEAFF. In nucleotides, the CDR3 is TGCAGCGTTGACTACAGGGGGCCCAGGGGGAACACTGAAGCTTTCTTT.

J is TRBJ2-1 and V is TRBV4-2; possible D gene TRBD2, 6 bases. There are 15 residues in the CDR3. V was trimmed by 4 bases and J by 3 bases, leaving 13 bases between them. Germline lookup yields CDR1 LGHNA and CDR2 YNFKEQ. CDR3 loop: CASSPPPGDYNEQFF. The CDR3 DNA reads TGTGCCAGCAGCCCACCTCCGGGGGACTACAATGAGCAGTTCTTC.